The subject of this entry is one T cell receptor beta chain. Its antigen is not identified. Time point: newly diagnosed GD, antithyroid drugs for less than 3 months. TCR sequences were obtained from RNA taken from PBMCs. The data stem from a study of regulatory T cells in long-lasting Graves disease. With iRepertoire HTBI primers and Arm-PCR of CDR3 regions, TCR beta libraries were built. TCRdb fed the multiplex PCR reads into MiXCR, producing one record per CDR3 protein. The sample shows around 230,000 distinct CDR3 sequences, around 17% of them seen only once. The CDR3 sequence is 14 residues long. Per the germline V gene, CDR1 is MNHNS and CDR2 is SASEGT. With 5 bases clipped from V and 5 bases from J, the junction kept 2 bases outside the gene matches. The study, taken as a whole, reports: Investigators studied peripheral blood only, not thyroid tissue.

The genes are TRBV6-1 and TRBJ1-5; 11 bases map to TRBD1. The sequence was collected from a female donor with Graves disease. The specimen comprised peripheral blood mononuclear cells (PBMCs), sampled at new diagnosis, from a patient treated with antithyroid drugs. The CDR3 coding sequence is TGTGCCAGCAGTAGGGGACAGGGGGATCAGCCCCAGCATTTT. Its translation: CASSRGQGDQPQHF.